This TCR beta chain originates from a study of blood T cell repertoires in COVID-19. Study at large: The United States, Italy and Spain supplied acute and convalescent COVID-19 samples.

CDR3 length equals 15 residues. The germline V and J ends were trimmed by 5 bases and 2 bases, with 12 bases remaining between them. Looked up from germline, CDR1 is PRHDT and CDR2 is FYEKMQ (reference sequence). Libraries were prepared by immunoSEQ multiplex PCR; TCRdb keeps only in-frame clonotypes and omits some of them. The sample carries about 200,000 clones, 65% to 90% recorded once. Enrolled through a virtual design, the participants were between roughly 18 and 90 years of age and came from some 25 US areas. Self-reported history from a screening survey and questionnaire set each donor's cohort.

This sequence was found in a woman aged 25 to 39 who had been exposed to COVID-19. V usage is TRBV13 and J usage is TRBJ1-4; D uncertain. The sequencing input was PBMCs or T cells enriched from blood (not recorded which). This CDR3 reads CASSAGGRTNEKLFF. The CDR3 DNA follows: TGTGCCAGCAGCGCCGGCGGGCGCACTAATGAAAAACTGTTTTTT. Full variable domain (remainder filled in from reference TRBV13 and TRBJ1-4): AAGVIQSPRHLIKEKRETATLKCYPIPRHDTVYWYQQGPGQDPQFLISFYEKMQSDKGSIPDRFSAQQFSDYHSELNMSSLELGDSALYFCASSAGGRTNEKLFFGSGTQLSVL.